This T cell receptor (beta chain) was identified in a study of blood T cell repertoires in COVID-19. Study summary: There were acute and convalescent COVID-19 samples, and they came from the United States, Italy and Spain. PBMCs, B-cell-depleted T cells, or T cells were the source of the cDNA or gDNA that made up the material.

V lost 4 bases, J lost 4 bases, and 17 bases stayed unmatched. CDR1 SGHRS and CDR2 YFSETQ come from the germline V gene. The CDR3 is 17 amino acids. In the authors' workflow: Estimates of nucleated cell counts were drawn from the amplification of reference gene primers. Assay used: immunoSEQ multiplex PCR; TCRdb lists only in-frame clones, some missing. V and J calls plus clone size are reproduced from that table; the DNA served to infer D and trimming. The data hold roughly 120,000 clones, with around 89% observed a single time. This TCR was recovered from a human donor in a cohort sampled during active COVID-19. Specimen: peripheral blood. The chain uses TRBV5-1 and TRBJ2-7, with 7 bases that match TRBD2. CDR3 nucleotide sequence: TGCGCCAGCAGCCCATCTACTCGGGACTATCTTAGATACGAGCAGTACTTC. The encoded protein is CASSPSTRDYLRYEQYF.